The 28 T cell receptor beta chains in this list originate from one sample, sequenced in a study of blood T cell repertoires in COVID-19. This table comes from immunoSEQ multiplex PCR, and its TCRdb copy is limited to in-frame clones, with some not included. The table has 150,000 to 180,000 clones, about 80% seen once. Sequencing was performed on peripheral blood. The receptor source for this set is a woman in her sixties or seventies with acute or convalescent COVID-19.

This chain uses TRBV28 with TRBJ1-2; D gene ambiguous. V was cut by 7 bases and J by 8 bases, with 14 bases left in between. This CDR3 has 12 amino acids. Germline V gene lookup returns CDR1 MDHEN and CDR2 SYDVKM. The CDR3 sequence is CASIEHPGGYTF. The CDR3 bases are TGTGCCAGCATAGAACACCCCGGGGGCTACACCTTC.

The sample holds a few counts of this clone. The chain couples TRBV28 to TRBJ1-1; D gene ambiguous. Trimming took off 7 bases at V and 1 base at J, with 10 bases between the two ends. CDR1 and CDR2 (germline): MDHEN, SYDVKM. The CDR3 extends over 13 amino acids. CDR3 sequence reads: CASTRLWNTEAFF. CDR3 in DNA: TGTGCCAGCACGCGGCTTTGGAACACTGAAGCTTTCTTT.

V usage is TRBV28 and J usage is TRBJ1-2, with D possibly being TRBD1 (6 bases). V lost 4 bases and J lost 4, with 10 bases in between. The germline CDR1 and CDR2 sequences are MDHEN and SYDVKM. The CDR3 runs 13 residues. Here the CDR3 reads CASSSTGPYGYTF. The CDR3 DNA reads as TGTGCCAGCAGTTCGACAGGCCCCTATGGCTACACCTTC.

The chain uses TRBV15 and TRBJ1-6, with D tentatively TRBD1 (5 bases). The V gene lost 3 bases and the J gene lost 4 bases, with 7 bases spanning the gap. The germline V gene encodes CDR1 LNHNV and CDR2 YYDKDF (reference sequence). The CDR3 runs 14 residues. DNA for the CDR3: TGTGCCACCAGCAGGGGGGGTTATAATTCACCCCTCCACTTT. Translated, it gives CATSRGGYNSPLHF.

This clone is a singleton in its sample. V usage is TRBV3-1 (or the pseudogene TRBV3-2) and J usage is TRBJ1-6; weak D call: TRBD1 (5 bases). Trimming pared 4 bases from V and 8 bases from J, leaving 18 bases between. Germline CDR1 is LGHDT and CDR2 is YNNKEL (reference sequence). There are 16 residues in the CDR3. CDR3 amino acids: CASSREAGPSDSPLHF. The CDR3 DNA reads TGTGCCAGCAGCCGAGAAGCGGGACCGAGTGATTCACCCCTCCACTTT.

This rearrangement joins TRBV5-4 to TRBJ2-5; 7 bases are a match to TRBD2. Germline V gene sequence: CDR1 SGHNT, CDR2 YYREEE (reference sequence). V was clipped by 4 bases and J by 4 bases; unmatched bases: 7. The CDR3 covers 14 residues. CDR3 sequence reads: CASSGTKAGETQYF. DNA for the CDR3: TGTGCCAGCAGCGGGACTAAAGCGGGAGAGACCCAGTACTTC. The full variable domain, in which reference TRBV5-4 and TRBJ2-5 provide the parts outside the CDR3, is ETGVTQSPTHLIKTRGQQVTLRCSSQSGHNTVSWYQQALGQGPQFIFQYYREEENGRGNFPPRFSGLQFPNYSSELNVNALELDDSALYLCASSGTKAGETQYFGPGTRLLVL.

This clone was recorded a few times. In DNA form, the CDR3 reads TGTGCCAGCAGCCAAGAGCGGCACAGGATCAACTATGGCTACACCTTC. Amino acids: CASSQERHRINYGYTF. The rearrangement joins TRBV14 to TRBJ1-2, with D possibly TRBD1 on 5 matching bases. CDR3 length equals 16 residues. Germline CDR1 reads SGHDN; CDR2 reads FVKESK. The ends were cut back, 0 bases at V and 2 bases at J, with 13 bases in the middle.

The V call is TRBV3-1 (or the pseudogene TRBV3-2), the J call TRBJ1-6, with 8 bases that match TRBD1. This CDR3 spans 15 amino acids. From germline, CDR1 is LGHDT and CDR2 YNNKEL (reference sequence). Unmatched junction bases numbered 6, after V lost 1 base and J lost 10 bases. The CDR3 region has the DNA TGTGCCAGCAGCCAAGTAAGGACAGGGAACTCACCCCTCCACTTT. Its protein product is CASSQVRTGNSPLHF.

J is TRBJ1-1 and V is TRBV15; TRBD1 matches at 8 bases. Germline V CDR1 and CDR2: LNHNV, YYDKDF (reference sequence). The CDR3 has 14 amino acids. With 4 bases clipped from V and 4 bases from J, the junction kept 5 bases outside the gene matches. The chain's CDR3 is CATSIRQGSTEAFF. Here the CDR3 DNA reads TGTGCCACCAGCATTCGACAGGGGAGCACTGAAGCTTTCTTT.

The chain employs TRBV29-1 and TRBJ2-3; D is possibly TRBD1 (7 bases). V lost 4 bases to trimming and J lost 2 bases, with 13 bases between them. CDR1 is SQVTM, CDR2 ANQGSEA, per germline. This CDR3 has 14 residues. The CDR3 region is CSVVEGASTDTQYF. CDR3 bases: TGCAGCGTTGTGGAGGGGGCTTCCACAGATACGCAGTATTTT.

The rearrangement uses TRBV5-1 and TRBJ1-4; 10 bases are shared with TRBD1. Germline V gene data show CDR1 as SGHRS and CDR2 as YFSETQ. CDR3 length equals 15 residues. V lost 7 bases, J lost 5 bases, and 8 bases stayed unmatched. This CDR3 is CASRDRGFSNEKLFF. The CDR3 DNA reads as TGCGCCAGCCGGGACAGGGGTTTCTCGAATGAAAAACTGTTTTTT. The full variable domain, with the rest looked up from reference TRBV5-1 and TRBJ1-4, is KAGVTQTPRYLIKTRGQQVTLSCSPISGHRSVSWYQQTPGQGLQFLFEYFSETQRNKGNFPGRFSGRQFSNSRSEMNVSTLELGDSALYLCASRDRGFSNEKLFFGSGTQLSVL.

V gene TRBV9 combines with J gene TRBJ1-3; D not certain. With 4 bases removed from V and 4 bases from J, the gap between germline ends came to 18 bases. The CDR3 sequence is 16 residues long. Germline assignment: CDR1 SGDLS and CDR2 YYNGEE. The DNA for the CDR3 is TGTGCCAGCAGCCCCGGGAGCAACCTAGGGGGAAACACCATATATTTT. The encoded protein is CASSPGSNLGGNTIYF.

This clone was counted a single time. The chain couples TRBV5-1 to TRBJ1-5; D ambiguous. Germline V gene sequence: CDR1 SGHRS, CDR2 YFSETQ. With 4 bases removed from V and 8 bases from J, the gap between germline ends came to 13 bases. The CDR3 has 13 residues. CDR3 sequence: CASSVGVGKPQHF. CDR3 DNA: TGCGCCAGCAGCGTGGGTGTGGGCAAGCCCCAGCATTTT. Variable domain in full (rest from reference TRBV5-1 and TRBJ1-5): KAGVTQTPRYLIKTRGQQVTLSCSPISGHRSVSWYQQTPGQGLQFLFEYFSETQRNKGNFPGRFSGRQFSNSRSEMNVSTLELGDSALYLCASSVGVGKPQHFGDGTRLSIL.

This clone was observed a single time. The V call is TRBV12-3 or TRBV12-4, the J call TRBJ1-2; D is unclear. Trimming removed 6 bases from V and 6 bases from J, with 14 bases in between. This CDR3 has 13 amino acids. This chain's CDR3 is CASSSLTFDGYTF. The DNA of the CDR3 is TGTGCCAGCAGCTCATTGACATTCGATGGCTACACCTTC.

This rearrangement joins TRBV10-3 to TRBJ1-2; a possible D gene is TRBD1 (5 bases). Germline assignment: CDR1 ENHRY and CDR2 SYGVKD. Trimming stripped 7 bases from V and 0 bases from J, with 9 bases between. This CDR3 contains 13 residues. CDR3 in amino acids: CAINRQTNYGYTF. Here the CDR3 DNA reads TGTGCCATCAACCGACAGACTAACTATGGCTACACCTTC.

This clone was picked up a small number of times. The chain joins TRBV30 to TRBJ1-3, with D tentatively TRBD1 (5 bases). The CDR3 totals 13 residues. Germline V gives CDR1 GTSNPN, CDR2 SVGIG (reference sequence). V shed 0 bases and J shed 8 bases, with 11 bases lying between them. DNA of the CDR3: TGTGCCTGGAGTGTTCAGGGCCGGTACACCATATATTTT. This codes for CAWSVQGRYTIYF.

The CDR3 protein is CASSLAGPYEQYF. The CDR3 nucleotides are TGTGCCAGCAGTTTAGCGGGGCCCTACGAGCAGTACTTC. The rearrangement uses TRBV12-3 or TRBV12-4 and TRBJ2-7; D might be TRBD1 (5 bases). The V and J ends lost 0 bases and 2 bases respectively, with 5 bases between them. The CDR3 extends over 13 amino acids.

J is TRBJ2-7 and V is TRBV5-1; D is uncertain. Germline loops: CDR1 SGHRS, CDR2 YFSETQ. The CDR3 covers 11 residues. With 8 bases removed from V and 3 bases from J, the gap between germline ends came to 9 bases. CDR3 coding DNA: TGCGCCAGTGGAGAGAACTACGAGCAGTACTTC. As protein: CASGENYEQYF.

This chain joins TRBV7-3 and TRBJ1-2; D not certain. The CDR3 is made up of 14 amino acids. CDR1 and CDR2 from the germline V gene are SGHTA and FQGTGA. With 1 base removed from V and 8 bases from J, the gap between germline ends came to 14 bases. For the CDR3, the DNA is TGTGCCAGCAGCTTAAGTGGCACCCAGCGGGGCTACACCTTC. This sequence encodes CASSLSGTQRGYTF. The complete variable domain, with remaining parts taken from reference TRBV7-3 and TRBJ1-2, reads GAGVSQTPSNKVTEKGKYVELRCDPISGHTALYWYRQSLGQGPEFLIYFQGTGAADDSGLPNDRFFAVRPEGSVSTLKIQRTERGDSAVYLCASSLSGTQRGYTFGSGTRLTVV.

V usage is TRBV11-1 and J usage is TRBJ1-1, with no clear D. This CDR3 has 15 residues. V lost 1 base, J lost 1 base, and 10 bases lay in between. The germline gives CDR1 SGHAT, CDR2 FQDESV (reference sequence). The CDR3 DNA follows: TGTGCCAGCAGCTTAGGGGTGGGAGCGAACACTGAAGCTTTCTTT. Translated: CASSLGVGANTEAFF.

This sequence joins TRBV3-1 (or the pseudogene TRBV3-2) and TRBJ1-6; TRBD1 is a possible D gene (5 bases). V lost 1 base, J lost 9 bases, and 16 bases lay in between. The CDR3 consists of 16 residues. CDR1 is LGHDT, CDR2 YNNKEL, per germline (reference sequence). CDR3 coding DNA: TGTGCCAGCAGCCAAGGGGGCGGCGGGAGGGGTTCACCCCTCCACTTT. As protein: CASSQGGGGRGSPLHF.

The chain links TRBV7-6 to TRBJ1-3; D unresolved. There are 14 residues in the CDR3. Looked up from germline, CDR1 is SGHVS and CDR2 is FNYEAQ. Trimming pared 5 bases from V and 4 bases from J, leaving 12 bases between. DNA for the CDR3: TGTGCCAGCAGCCCCGGCGTAGCCGGAAACACCATATATTTT. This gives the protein CASSPGVAGNTIYF.

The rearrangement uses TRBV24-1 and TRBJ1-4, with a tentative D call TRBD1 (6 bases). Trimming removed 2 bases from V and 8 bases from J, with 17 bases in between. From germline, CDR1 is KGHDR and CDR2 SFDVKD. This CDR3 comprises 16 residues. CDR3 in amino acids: CATSDYTGSGNEKLFF. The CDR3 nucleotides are TGTGCCACCAGTGATTATACAGGGTCTGGGAACGAAAAACTGTTTTTT.

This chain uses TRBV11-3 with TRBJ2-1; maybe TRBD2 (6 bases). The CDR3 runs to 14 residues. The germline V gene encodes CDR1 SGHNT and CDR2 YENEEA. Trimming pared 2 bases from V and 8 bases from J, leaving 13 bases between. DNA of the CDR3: TGTGCCAGCAGCTTAAGAGGGCGGGGACATGAGCAGTTCTTC. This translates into CASSLRGRGHEQFF.

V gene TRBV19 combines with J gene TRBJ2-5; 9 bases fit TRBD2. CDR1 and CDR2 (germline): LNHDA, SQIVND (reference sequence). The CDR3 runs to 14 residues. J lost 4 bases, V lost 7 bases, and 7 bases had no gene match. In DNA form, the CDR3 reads TGTGCCAGTAAAGGCGGGGGGGCCGGAGAGACCCAGTACTTC. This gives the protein CASKGGGAGETQYF.

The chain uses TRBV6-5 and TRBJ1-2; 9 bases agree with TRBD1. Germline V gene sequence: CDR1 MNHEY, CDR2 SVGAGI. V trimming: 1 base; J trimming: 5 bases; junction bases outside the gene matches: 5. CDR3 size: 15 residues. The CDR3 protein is CASSYYGTGSYGYTF. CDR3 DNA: TGTGCCAGCAGTTACTATGGGACAGGGAGTTATGGCTACACCTTC.

CDR3 residues: CASSFSSGGGYGYTF. DNA of the CDR3: TGTGCCAGCAGCTTTTCGTCGGGCGGGGGCTATGGCTACACCTTC. V and J are TRBV7-8 and TRBJ1-2, with a weak D call TRBD1 (5 bases). Germline CDR1 and CDR2: SGHVS and FQNEAQ. CDR3 length: 15 residues. V was trimmed by 3 bases and J by 4 bases, leaving 15 bases between them.

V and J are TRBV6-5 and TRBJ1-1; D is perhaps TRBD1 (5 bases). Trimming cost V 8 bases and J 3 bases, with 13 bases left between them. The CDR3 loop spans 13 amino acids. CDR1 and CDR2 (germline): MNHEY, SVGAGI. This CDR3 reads CASLRGQYTEAFF. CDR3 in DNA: TGTGCCAGCCTTAGGGGTCAGTACACTGAAGCTTTCTTT.